This TCR beta chain comes out of a study of blood T cell repertoires in COVID-19. Repertoires were generated with immunoSEQ multiplex PCR, while TCRdb's copy carries only in-frame clones and drops some. This table has roughly 120,000 clones, about 83% appearing once. CDR1 and CDR2 from the germline V gene are SGHRS and YFSETQ. Deletions cut 2 bases from V and 3 bases from J, with 15 bases between. This CDR3 is 16 amino acids long. Sequencing was done on a sample of peripheral blood. This sequence originates from a man in his 70s with acute or convalescent COVID-19. The genes are TRBV5-1 and TRBJ1-3; D is undetermined. As DNA, the CDR3 is TGCGCCAGCAGCTTAAACAATTCTCCTCATGGAAACACCATATATTTT. Amino acid sequence: CASSLNNSPHGNTIYF.